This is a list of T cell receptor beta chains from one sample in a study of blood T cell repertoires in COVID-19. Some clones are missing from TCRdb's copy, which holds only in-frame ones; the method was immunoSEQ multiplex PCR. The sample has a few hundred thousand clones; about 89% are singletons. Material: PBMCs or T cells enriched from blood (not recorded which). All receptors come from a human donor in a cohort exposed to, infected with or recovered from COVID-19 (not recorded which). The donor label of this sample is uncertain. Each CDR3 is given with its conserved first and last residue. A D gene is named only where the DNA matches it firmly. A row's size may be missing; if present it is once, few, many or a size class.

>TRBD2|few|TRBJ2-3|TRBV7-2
CASSLASSASGAWDTQYF
TGTGCCAGCAGCTTAGCAAGTAGCGCTAGCGGGGCATGGGATACGCAGTATTTT
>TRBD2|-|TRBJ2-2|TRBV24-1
CATSDKRLAGINTGELFF
TGTGCCACCAGTGATAAGAGACTAGCGGGGATTAACACCGGGGAGCTGTTTTTT
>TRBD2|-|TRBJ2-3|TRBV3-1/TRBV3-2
CASSQVGAGGRTDTQYF
TGTGCCAGCAGCCAAGTCGGCGCGGGGGGGCGCACAGATACGCAGTATTTT
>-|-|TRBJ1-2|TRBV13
CASSLGQGSYGYTF
TGTGCCAGCAGCTTAGGCCAGGGTTCCTATGGCTACACCTTC
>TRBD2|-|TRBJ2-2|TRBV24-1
CATSTQGLAGATGELFF
TGTGCCACCTCTACTCAGGGGCTAGCGGGGGCCACCGGGGAGCTGTTTTTT
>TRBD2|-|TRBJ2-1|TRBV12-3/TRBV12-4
CASTNGGGNEQFF
TGTGCCAGCACCAATGGGGGGGGAAATGAGCAGTTCTTC
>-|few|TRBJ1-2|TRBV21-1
CASSNRRADDYGYTF
TGTGCCAGCAGCAACAGGAGGGCAGACGACTATGGCTACACCTTC
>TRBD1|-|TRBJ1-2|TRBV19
CASSATGSYGYTF
TGTGCCAGTAGTGCGACAGGGTCCTATGGCTACACCTTC
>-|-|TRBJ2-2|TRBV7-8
CASSSPGRGGTGELFF
TGTGCCAGCAGCTCCCCTGGGCGGGGTGGCACCGGGGAGCTGTTTTTT
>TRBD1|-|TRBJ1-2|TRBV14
CASSQRTGPVMGYTF
TGTGCCAGCAGCCAGAGGACAGGACCGGTAATGGGCTACACCTTC
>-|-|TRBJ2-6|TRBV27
CASSSLSLNSGANVLTF
TGTGCCAGCAGCTCCCTTTCCCTAAACTCTGGGGCCAACGTCCTGACTTTC
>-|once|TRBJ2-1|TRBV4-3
CASSQVRGNEQFF
TGCGCCAGCAGCCAAGTTAGAGGGAATGAGCAGTTCTTC
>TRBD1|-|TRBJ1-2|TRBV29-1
CSVGQGAVGYTF
TGCAGCGTTGGACAGGGGGCAGTTGGCTACACCTTC
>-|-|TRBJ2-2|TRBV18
CASSPRATENTGELFF
TGTGCCAGCTCACCACGAGCGACAGAGAACACCGGGGAGCTGTTTTTT
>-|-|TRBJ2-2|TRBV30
CAWTLTNTGELFF
TGTGCCTGGACTCTTACTAACACCGGGGAGCTGTTTTTT
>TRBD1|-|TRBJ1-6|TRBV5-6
CASSFPGTGNSPLHF
TGTGCCAGCAGCTTCCCCGGGACAGGGAATTCACCCCTCCACTTT
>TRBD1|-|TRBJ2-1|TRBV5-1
CASSETFGTGGSNEQFF
TGCGCCAGCAGCGAAACATTTGGGACAGGGGGCTCGAATGAGCAGTTCTTC
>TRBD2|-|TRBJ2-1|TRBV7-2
CASSPRTSGSYNEQFF
TGTGCCAGCAGTCCCAGGACTAGCGGCTCCTACAATGAGCAGTTCTTC
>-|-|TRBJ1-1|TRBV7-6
CASSPLDGNSAEAFF
TGTGCCAGCAGTCCTCTGGACGGGAATAGCGCTGAAGCTTTCTTT
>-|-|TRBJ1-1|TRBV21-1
CASSKGWTGGAEAFF
TGTGCCAGCAGCAAAGGGTGGACAGGGGGGGCTGAAGCTTTCTTT
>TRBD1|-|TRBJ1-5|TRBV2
CASSADGQANQPQHF
TGTGCCAGCAGTGCGGACGGACAGGCCAATCAGCCCCAGCATTTT
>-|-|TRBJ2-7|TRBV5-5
CASSRSGLPVSDSSYEQYF
TGTGCCAGCAGCCGTAGCGGCCTACCTGTAAGCGATAGCTCCTACGAGCAGTACTTC
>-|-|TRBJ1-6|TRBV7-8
CASSLARFRSYNSPLHF
TGTGCCAGCAGCTTGGCAAGATTCCGCTCCTATAATTCACCCCTCCACTTT
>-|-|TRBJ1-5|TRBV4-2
CASSQEQSSNQPQHF
TGTGCCAGCAGCCAGGAGCAGAGTAGCAATCAGCCCCAGCATTTT
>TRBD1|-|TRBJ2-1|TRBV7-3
CASSLDRGRYNEQFF
TGTGCCAGCAGCTTAGACAGGGGAAGGTACAATGAGCAGTTCTTC
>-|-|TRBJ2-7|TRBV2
CASRGTPSSYEQYF
TGTGCCAGCAGAGGGACTCCTAGCTCCTACGAGCAGTACTTC
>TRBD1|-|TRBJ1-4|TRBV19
CASSTMGQGNEKLFF
TGTGCCAGTAGTACGATGGGACAGGGGAATGAAAAACTGTTTTTT
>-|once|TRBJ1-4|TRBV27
CASSLEGLPNEKLFF
TGTGCCAGCAGTTTGGAGGGGTTACCGAATGAAAAACTGTTTTTT
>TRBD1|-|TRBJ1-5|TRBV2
CASSGLGQGAQPQHF
TGTGCCAGCAGTGGGCTGGGACAGGGGGCTCAGCCCCAGCATTTT
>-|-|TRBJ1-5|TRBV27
CASSPQGPNQPQHF
TGTGCCAGCAGTCCTCAGGGGCCCAATCAGCCCCAGCATTTT
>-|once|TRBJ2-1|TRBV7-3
CASSLYPSAPSNEQFF
TGTGCCAGCAGCTTATACCCCTCTGCGCCCTCCAATGAGCAGTTCTTC
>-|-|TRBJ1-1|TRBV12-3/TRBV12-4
CASSVEMNTEAFF
TGTGCCAGCAGTGTCGAGATGAACACTGAAGCTTTCTTT
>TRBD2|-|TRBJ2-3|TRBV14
CASSREWTSGGGITQYF
TGTGCCAGCAGCCGAGAATGGACTAGCGGGGGAGGAATTACGCAGTATTTT
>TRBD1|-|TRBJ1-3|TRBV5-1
CASSLGQGISSGNTIYF
TGCGCCAGCAGCTTGGGACAGGGGATTTCTAGTGGAAACACCATATATTTT
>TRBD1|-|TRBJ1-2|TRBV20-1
CSASTGGPLYGYTF
TGCAGTGCTAGTACAGGGGGGCCCCTCTATGGCTACACCTTC
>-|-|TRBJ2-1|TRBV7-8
CASSPRRLGRVGNEQFF
TGTGCCAGCAGCCCCCGAAGGTTGGGCAGGGTTGGAAATGAGCAGTTCTTC
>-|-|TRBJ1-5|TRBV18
CASSPPGQARNQPQHF
TGTGCCAGCTCACCACCGGGTCAGGCCCGCAATCAGCCCCAGCATTTT
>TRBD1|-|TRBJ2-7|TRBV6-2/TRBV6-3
CASSFTRTGAHEQYF
TGTGCCAGCAGTTTCACCCGGACAGGGGCCCACGAGCAGTACTTC
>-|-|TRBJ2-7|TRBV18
CASSPLQVPYEQYF
TGTGCCAGCTCACCCTTACAGGTTCCCTACGAGCAGTACTTC
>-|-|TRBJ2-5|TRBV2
CASSTTPQAETQYF
TGTGCCAGCAGCACAACTCCCCAGGCGGAGACCCAGTACTTC
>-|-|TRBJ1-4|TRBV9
CASSVDPGLDGKLFF
TGTGCCAGCAGCGTGGACCCGGGACTGGATGGAAAACTGTTTTTT
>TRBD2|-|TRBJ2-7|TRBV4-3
CASSQVRRGRDEQYF
TGCGCCAGCAGCCAAGTGCGGCGGGGGAGGGACGAGCAGTACTTC